The source of this T cell receptor (beta chain) is a study of T-cell memory formation after mild COVID-19. In the case of this clonotype: Its target is unknown.

General study points: Later expanders leaned toward CD4+, whereas clones contracting from day 15 to 85 were balanced CD4/CD8. Contracting CD8+ clones were enriched in EMRA, CD4+ mainly in CM and EM.

TCR alpha and TCR beta cDNA libraries with sample barcodes and UMIs came from 5'RACE using constant-segment primers. TCRdb used MiXCR to reprocess the 5' RACE reads, holding one entry per CDR3 protein. The table shows about 400,000 distinct CDR3 sequences, with less than 25% occurring only once. The TCR sequence derives from an adult woman who had mild COVID-19 (a few samples of this study predate the infection). Cell type and time point are not known. Sequenced material: PBMCs or a T cell subset sorted from them (not recorded which).

CDR3 residues: CSVEGDRGLTDTQYF. CDR3 sequence (DNA): TGCAGCGTTGAAGGGGACAGGGGCCTCACAGATACGCAGTATTTT. V and J are TRBV29-1 and TRBJ2-3; 10 positions match TRBD1. The CDR3 consists of 15 residues. Germline CDR1 reads SQVTM; CDR2 reads ANQGSEA. The J segment lost 2 bases and the V segment lost 1 base, leaving 3 bases of the junction unmatched.